These 21 T cell receptor beta chains were all obtained from the same sample, sequenced in a study of blood T cell repertoires in COVID-19. The data were produced by immunoSEQ multiplex PCR, yet TCRdb's version contains in-frame clones alone and is incomplete. This sample has a few hundred thousand clones; roughly nine tenths occur once, and the top ten carry 2% to 2.5%. The material sequenced was peripheral blood. All receptors derive from a woman between 45 and 60 years old with acute or convalescent COVID-19.

The count of this clone is one. V gene TRBV27 combines with J gene TRBJ1-5; D is unresolved. Germline CDR1 reads MNHEY; CDR2 reads SMNVEV (reference sequence). The CDR3 length is 14 residues. V lost 3 bases and J 5 bases, leaving 11 bases between the germline ends. CDR3 nucleotide sequence: TGTGCCAGCAGTTTCGGGGTAGGCGATCAGCCCCAGCATTTT. It translates to CASSFGVGDQPQHF.

Details on this clone: One end of the junction is discordant with germline, which a read error may explain. The rearrangement joins TRBV6-1 to TRBJ1-6; D perhaps matches TRBD1 (6 bases). Germline CDR1 and CDR2: MNHNS and SASEGT. CDR3 length equals 13 residues. The CDR3 sequence is CASREVQGSPLHF. In DNA, the CDR3 is TGTGCCAGCAGGGAAGTACAGGGTTCACCCCTCCACTTT.

This clone was seen just once. V is TRBV4-3 and J is TRBJ2-7; possibly TRBD2 for D (5 bases). CDR3 length: 14 residues. The V end was cut by 1 base, the J end by 2 bases, with 9 bases between. In germline, CDR1 is LGHNA, CDR2 YSLEER. The CDR3 reads CASSQADGTYEQYF. The CDR3 bases are TGCGCCAGCAGCCAAGCGGACGGGACCTACGAGCAGTACTTC.

The genes are TRBV6-5 and TRBJ2-7; D gene uncertain. This CDR3 region has 14 residues. Deletions cut 5 bases from V and 2 bases from J, with 13 bases between. Per germline, CDR1 MNHEY and CDR2 SVGAGI. The CDR3 sequence: CASSPSRLAYEQYF. As DNA, the CDR3 is TGTGCCAGCAGTCCTTCCCGCCTAGCCTACGAGCAGTACTTC.

The rearrangement links TRBV6-1 to TRBJ1-2, with a tentative D call TRBD1 (5 bases). Deletions cut 1 base from V and 2 bases from J, with 14 bases between. The CDR3 spans 16 residues. Germline V gene data show CDR1 as MNHNS and CDR2 as SASEGT. CDR3 residues: CASSEGGSTPNYGYTF. CDR3 coding DNA: TGTGCCAGCAGTGAAGGGGGCAGCACCCCCAACTATGGCTACACCTTC.

The V and J genes are TRBV6-2 or TRBV6-3 and TRBJ2-1; 8 bases fit TRBD2. After removal of 0 bases from V and 0 bases from J, the junction contained 16 bases not matched to a gene. Per the germline V gene, CDR1 is MNHEY and CDR2 is SVGEGT. The CDR3 is 21 residues long. CDR3 sequence (DNA): TGTGCCAGCAGTTACTCGGTCGTTAGAAGCGGGGGCCATTACTCCTACAATGAGCAGTTCTTC. Translation gives CASSYSVVRSGGHYSYNEQFF.

The chain recombines TRBV24-1 with TRBJ2-1, with D perhaps matching TRBD1 (6 bases). Germline V gene lookup returns CDR1 KGHDR and CDR2 SFDVKD. V lost 5 bases and J lost 9, with 10 bases in between. The CDR3 sequence is 12 residues long. The CDR3 DNA follows: TGTGCCACCAGTGCCCAGGGGATTGAGCAGTTCTTC. This gives the protein CATSAQGIEQFF.

The rearrangement links TRBV10-1 to TRBJ2-2; D is unresolved. The CDR3 covers 12 residues. Trimming cost V 9 bases and J 1 base, with 6 bases left between them. CDR1 and CDR2 (germline): WNHNN, SYGVQD (reference sequence). The CDR3 here is CASNGNTGELFF. The CDR3 coding sequence is TGCGCCAGTAACGGGAACACCGGGGAGCTGTTTTTT.

This sequence joins TRBV30 and TRBJ1-5, with D possibly matching TRBD1 (5 bases). CDR3 size: 14 residues. The V gene's germline CDR1 is GTSNPN and CDR2 SVGIG (reference sequence). Trimming pared 2 bases from V and 2 bases from J, leaving 10 bases between. The CDR3 DNA is TGTGCCTGGAGTCGGGGGATCGGCAATCAGCCCCAGCATTTT. Encoded protein: CAWSRGIGNQPQHF.

The V and J genes are TRBV19 and TRBJ1-1, with D perhaps TRBD1 (6 bases). Germline-derived CDR1 and CDR2 are LNHDA and SQIVND (reference sequence). This CDR3 has 15 amino acids. V lost 5 bases to trimming and J lost 1 base, with 14 bases between them. The CDR3 coding sequence is TGTGCCAGTAGTGCCCCGGGACAAGGGAACACTGAAGCTTTCTTT. This encodes CASSAPGQGNTEAFF.

The chain links TRBV5-1 to TRBJ2-1, with 15 bases aligning to TRBD2. The CDR3 loop spans 15 amino acids. Losses at the gene ends were 3 bases for V and 10 bases for J; bases not matched to a gene: 5. Germline-derived CDR1 and CDR2 are SGHRS and YFSETQ. For the CDR3, the DNA is TGCGCCAGCAGCTGGGGACTAGCGGGGGGAAAAGAGCAGTTCTTC. Encoded protein: CASSWGLAGGKEQFF.

The CDR3 nucleotides read TGTGCCAGCAGTTCCCGGGACAGCCTAACCTACGAGCAGTACTTC. It encodes CASSSRDSLTYEQYF. This sequence joins TRBV6-5 and TRBJ2-7; 7 nucleotides agree with TRBD1. V was pared by 4 bases and J by 2 bases, with 8 bases of the junction left unmatched. This CDR3 has 15 amino acids. The germline V gene has CDR1 MNHEY and CDR2 SVGAGI.

A single count supports this clone. The chain has TRBV27 and TRBJ2-3; TRBD2 matches at 9 bases. Germline-derived CDR1 and CDR2 are MNHEY and SMNVEV (reference sequence). The V gene end was trimmed by 4 bases and the J gene end by 4 bases; junction bases not matched to a gene: 15. The CDR3 is made up of 18 amino acids. In DNA form, the CDR3 reads TGTGCCAGCAGTTCCTTCCTCTGGGGCGGGAGGGCCTCAGATACGCAGTATTTT. It encodes CASSSFLWGGRASDTQYF.

The genes are TRBV7-2 and TRBJ2-2, with TRBD1 matching 9 bases. Germline V gene sequence: CDR1 SGHTA, CDR2 FQGNSA. The junction had 7 bases not matched to a gene; V was cut back by 3 bases and J by 5 bases. The CDR3 runs to 16 residues. The CDR3 nucleotides read TGTGCCAGCAGCTTTGGGACAGGGAAGCAAACCGGGGAGCTGTTTTTT. This codes for CASSFGTGKQTGELFF.

This chain uses TRBV7-8 with TRBJ2-1; 8 bases agree with TRBD2. CDR3 size: 16 residues. Losses at the gene ends were 2 bases for V and 4 bases for J; bases not matched to a gene: 7. Germline CDR1 reads SGHVS; CDR2 reads FQNEAQ. Written as DNA, the CDR3 is TGTGCCAGCAGCTTAATCCCGGGGGGGTTTTACAATGAGCAGTTCTTC. Translated, it gives CASSLIPGGFYNEQFF. The whole variable domain, filled in from reference TRBV7-8 and TRBJ2-1, reads GAGVSQSPRYKVAKRGQDVALRCDPISGHVSLFWYQQALGQGPEFLTYFQNEAQLDKSGLPSDRFFAERPEGSVSTLKIQRTQQEDSAVYLCASSLIPGGFYNEQFFGPGTRLTVL.

The chain carries TRBV6-5 and TRBJ1-1, with 9 bases fitting TRBD1. V lost 8 bases and J lost 7; bases outside the gene matches: 11. CDR1 MNHEY and CDR2 SVGAGI come from the germline V gene. This CDR3 comprises 14 residues. CDR3 sequence (DNA): TGTGCCAGCGTTAACAGGGGGCTGTCCAATGAAGCTTTCTTT. The encoded protein is CASVNRGLSNEAFF.

V is TRBV29-1 and J is TRBJ2-1; D remains ambiguous. In germline, CDR1 is SQVTM, CDR2 ANQGSEA. The CDR3 consists of 13 residues. V shed 4 bases and J shed 1 base, with 8 bases lying between them. The CDR3 spells CSVGHTSYNEQFF. CDR3 nucleotide sequence: TGCAGCGTTGGACACACATCCTACAATGAGCAGTTCTTC.

The chain uses TRBV9 and TRBJ1-1, with D possibly matching TRBD1 (5 bases). Germline CDR1 is SGDLS and CDR2 is YYNGEE. The CDR3 is made up of 18 amino acids. The V end was cut by 4 bases, the J end by 10 bases, with 32 bases between. Here the CDR3 DNA reads TGTGCCAGCAGCCCCTTGGGGCCAGATGCGCTCCTTTTTGCGTCAGCTTTCTTT. Protein: CASSPLGPDALLFASAFF.

The chain combines TRBV7-2 with TRBJ1-1, with a weak D call TRBD1 (5 bases). V dropped 3 bases and J dropped 4 bases, with 12 bases sitting between them. This CDR3 contains 14 residues. The germline V gene encodes CDR1 SGHTA and CDR2 FQGNSA. CDR3 region: CASSLGQFSTEAFF. DNA for the CDR3: TGTGCCAGCAGCTTGGGGCAGTTTAGCACTGAAGCTTTCTTT.

The rearrangement uses TRBV12-5 and TRBJ2-1, with 9 bases identical to TRBD1. With V trimmed by 5 bases and J by 7 bases, 6 bases remained unmatched. Germline loops: CDR1 LGHNT, CDR2 FRNRAP. The CDR3 has 14 amino acids. CDR3 DNA sequence: TGTGCTAGTGGTCCCTGGACAGGGGTAAATGAGCAGTTCTTC. Amino acid sequence: CASGPWTGVNEQFF.

V and J are TRBV7-9 and TRBJ1-6; D may be TRBD1 (5 bases). V lost 0 bases and J 6 bases, leaving 6 bases between the germline ends. Germline lookup yields CDR1 SEHNR and CDR2 FQNEAQ (reference sequence). The CDR3 runs to 14 residues. The CDR3, as DNA: TGTGCCAGCAGCTTAGCAGGGGTTAATTCACCCCTCCACTTT. Its translation is CASSLAGVNSPLHF.